The T cell receptor (beta chain) described here comes from a study of blood T cells in healthy people across ages. Findings of the study overall: Naive and antigen-experienced cells could not be conclusively compared, given unsorted PBMCs. Older age coincided with a roughly linear decline in TCR beta diversity per million T cells.

J gave up 1 base and V 3 bases, and 13 bases lay outside the gene matches. The CDR3 consists of 17 residues. The germline CDR1 and CDR2 sequences are DFQATT and SNEGSKA (reference sequence). Healthy Caucasian individuals from Russia aged about 6 to 95 served as donors. Alongside a J-beta primer mix, a sample-barcoded 5' primer served in a second PCR lasting 7 to 11 cycles. Using its own MiXCR run on the 5' RACE reads, TCRdb lists one record per CDR3 protein. This table has approximately 790,000 distinct CDR3 sequences, around 68% appearing once. As to this clonotype: Its antigen is undetermined.

The rearrangement joins TRBV20-1 to TRBJ2-5, with 8 positions matching TRBD2. The sequenced sample was blood. This receptor was identified in a man aged 25-45 years in good health. The CDR3 DNA follows: TGCAGTGCTAGGGGAATTCTAGCGGGCCTAGTCCAAGAGACCCAGTACTTC. Its translation is CSARGILAGLVQETQYF.